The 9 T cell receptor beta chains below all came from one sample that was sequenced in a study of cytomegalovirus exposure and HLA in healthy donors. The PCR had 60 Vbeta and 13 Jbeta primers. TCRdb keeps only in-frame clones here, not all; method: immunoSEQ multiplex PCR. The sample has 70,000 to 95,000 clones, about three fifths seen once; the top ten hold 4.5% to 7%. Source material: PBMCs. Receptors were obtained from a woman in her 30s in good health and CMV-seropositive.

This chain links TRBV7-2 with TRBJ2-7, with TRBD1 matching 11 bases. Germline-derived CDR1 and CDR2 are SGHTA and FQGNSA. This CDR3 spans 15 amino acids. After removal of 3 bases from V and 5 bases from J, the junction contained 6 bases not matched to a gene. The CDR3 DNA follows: TGTGCCAGCAGCTTTGGGACAGGGGGGGACAACGAGCAGTACTTC. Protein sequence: CASSFGTGGDNEQYF.

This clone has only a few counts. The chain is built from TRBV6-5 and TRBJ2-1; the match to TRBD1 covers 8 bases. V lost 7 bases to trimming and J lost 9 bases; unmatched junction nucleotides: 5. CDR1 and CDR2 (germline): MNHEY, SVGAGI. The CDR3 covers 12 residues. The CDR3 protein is CASTGQGGEQFF. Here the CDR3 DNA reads TGTGCCAGCACCGGACAGGGCGGTGAGCAGTTCTTC.

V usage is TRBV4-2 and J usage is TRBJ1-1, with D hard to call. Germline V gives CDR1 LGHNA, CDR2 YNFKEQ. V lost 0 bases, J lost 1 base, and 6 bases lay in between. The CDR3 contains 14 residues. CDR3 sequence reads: CASSQDSGNTEAFF. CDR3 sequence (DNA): TGTGCCAGCAGCCAAGATAGTGGGAACACTGAAGCTTTCTTT.

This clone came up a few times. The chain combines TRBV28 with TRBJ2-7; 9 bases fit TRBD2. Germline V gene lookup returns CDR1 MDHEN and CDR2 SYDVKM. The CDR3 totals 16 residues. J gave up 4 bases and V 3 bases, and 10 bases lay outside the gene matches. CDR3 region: CASSFGGGGAVYEQYF. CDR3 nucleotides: TGTGCCAGCAGTTTTGGTGGCGGGGGGGCCGTATACGAGCAGTACTTC.

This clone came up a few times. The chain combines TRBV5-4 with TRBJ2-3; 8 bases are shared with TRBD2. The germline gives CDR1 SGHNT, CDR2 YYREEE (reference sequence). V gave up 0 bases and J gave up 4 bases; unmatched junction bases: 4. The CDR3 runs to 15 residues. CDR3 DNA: TGTGCCAGCAGCTTGGACGGGGGGGCTGCAGATACGCAGTATTTT. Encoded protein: CASSLDGGAADTQYF.

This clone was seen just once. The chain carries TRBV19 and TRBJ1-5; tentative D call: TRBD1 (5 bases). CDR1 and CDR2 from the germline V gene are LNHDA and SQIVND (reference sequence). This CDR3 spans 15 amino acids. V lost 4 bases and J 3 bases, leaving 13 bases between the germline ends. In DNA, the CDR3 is TGTGCCAGTAGTAGGGGGGGACTGAACAATCAGCCCCAGCATTTT. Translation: CASSRGGLNNQPQHF.

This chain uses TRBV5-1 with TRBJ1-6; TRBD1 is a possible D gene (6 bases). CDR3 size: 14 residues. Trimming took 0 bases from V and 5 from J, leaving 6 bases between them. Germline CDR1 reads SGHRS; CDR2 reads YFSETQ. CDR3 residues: CASSLAGDNSPLHF. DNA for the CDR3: TGCGCCAGCAGCTTGGCAGGGGATAATTCACCCCTCCACTTT.

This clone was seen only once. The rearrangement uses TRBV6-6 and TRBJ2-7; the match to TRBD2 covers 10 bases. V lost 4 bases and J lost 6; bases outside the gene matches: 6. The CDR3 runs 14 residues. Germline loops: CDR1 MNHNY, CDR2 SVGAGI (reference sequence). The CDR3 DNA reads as TGTGCCAGCAGTTTAACTAGCGGGGCTGTCGAGCAGTACTTC. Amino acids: CASSLTSGAVEQYF.

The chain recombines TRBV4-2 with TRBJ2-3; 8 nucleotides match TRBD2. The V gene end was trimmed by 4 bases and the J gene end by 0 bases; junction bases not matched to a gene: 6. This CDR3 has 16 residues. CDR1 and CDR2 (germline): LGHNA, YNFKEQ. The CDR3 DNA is TGTGCCAGCAGCCCCAGCGGGGGCCTTAGCACAGATACGCAGTATTTT. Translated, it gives CASSPSGGLSTDTQYF.